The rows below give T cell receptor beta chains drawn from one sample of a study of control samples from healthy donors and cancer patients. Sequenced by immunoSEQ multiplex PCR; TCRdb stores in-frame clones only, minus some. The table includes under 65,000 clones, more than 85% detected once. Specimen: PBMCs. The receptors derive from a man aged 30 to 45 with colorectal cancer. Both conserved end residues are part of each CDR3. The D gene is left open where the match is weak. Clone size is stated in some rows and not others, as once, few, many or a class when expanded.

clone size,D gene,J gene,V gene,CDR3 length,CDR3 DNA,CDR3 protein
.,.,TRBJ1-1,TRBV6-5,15,TGTGCCAGCAGACCCCCCCTTGGGGACTACACTGAAGCTTTCTTT,CASRPPLGDYTEAFF
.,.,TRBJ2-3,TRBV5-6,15,TGTGCCAGCAGCTTTTATGAGACAGCCACAGATACGCAGTATTTT,CASSFYETATDTQYF
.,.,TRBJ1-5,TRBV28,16,TGTGCCAGCAGTTGGGGCCACCTGTATAGCAATCAGCCCCAGCATTTT,CASSWGHLYSNQPQHF
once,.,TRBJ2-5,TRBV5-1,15,TGCGCCAGCAGCTTGTCCTTTGGGCGCCAAGAGACCCAGTACTTC,CASSLSFGRQETQYF
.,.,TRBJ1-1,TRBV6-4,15,TGTGCCAGCAGTGACCACGGACAGCAAAACACTGAAGCTTTCTTT,CASSDHGQQNTEAFF
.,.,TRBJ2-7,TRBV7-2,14,TGTGCCAGCAGCTTAAGGCCCATCCTGGACAGAACATACTTC,CASSLRPILDRTYF
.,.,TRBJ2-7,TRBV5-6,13,TGTGCCAGCAGCTTCGCTACGAACTACGAGCAGTACTTC,CASSFATNYEQYF
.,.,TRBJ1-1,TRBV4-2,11,TGTGCCAGCAGCTCCAGGGGTGAAGCTTTCTTT,CASSSRGEAFF
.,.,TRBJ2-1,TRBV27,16,TGTGCCAGCAGTTTAATCGGATACACCTCCTACAATGAGCAGTTCTTC,CASSLIGYTSYNEQFF
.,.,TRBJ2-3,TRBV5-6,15,TGTGCCAGCAGCTTGAGAGGCGGCGGCACAGATACGCAGTATTTT,CASSLRGGGTDTQYF
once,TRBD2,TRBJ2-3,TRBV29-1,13,TGCAGCGTGGACGGACTAGCTGCAGATACGCAGTATTTT,CSVDGLAADTQYF
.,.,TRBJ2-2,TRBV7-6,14,TGTGCCAGCAGCACTCCATACCAGACCAGGGAGCTGTTTTTT,CASSTPYQTRELFF
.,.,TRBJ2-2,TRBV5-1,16,TGCGCCAGCAGCTTTTCCGGCAATGTCCTCACCGGGGAGCTGTTTTTT,CASSFSGNVLTGELFF
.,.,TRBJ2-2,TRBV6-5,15,TGTGCCAGCAGTTACGTTTACAGTTTGGCCGGGGAGCTGTTTTTT,CASSYVYSLAGELFF
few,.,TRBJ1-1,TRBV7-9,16,TGTGCCAGCAGCTTACTAGGGGCCCTCATGAACACTGAAGCTTTCTTT,CASSLLGALMNTEAFF
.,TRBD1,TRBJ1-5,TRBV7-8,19,TGTGCCAGCAGCCTCCGTGACAGGGGGCCTACCAACAAGAATCAGCCCCAGCATTTT,CASSLRDRGPTNKNQPQHF
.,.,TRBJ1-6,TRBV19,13,TGTGCCAGTAATCCACGCGGGGATTCACCCCTCCACTTT,CASNPRGDSPLHF
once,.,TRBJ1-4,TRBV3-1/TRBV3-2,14,TGTGCCAGCAGCCACCGGACAGACGTTGAAAAGCTGTTTTTT,CASSHRTDVEKLFF